These 31 T cell receptor beta chains were sequenced from one sample in a study of blood T cell repertoires in COVID-19. Using immunoSEQ multiplex PCR, the repertoire was profiled, and TCRdb retains in-frame clones only, with some absent. This table holds approximately 290,000 clones, 75% to 90% found once. Material for sequencing was PBMCs or T cells enriched from blood (not recorded which). These receptors originate from a woman under 40 who had recovered from COVID-19.

The V call is TRBV7-9, the J call TRBJ1-2; D may be TRBD1 (6 bases). CDR3 length equals 19 residues. Per the germline V gene, CDR1 is SEHNR and CDR2 is FQNEAQ (reference sequence). V lost 1 base, J lost 2 bases, and 23 bases lay in between. The CDR3 region is CASSLGYGRMGARNYGYTF. The CDR3, as DNA: TGTGCCAGCAGCTTAGGGTACGGCAGGATGGGGGCCAGAAACTATGGCTACACCTTC.

The gene calls are TRBV5-4 and TRBJ1-1, with a weak D call TRBD1 (5 bases). CDR3 size: 12 residues. From germline, CDR1 is SGHNT and CDR2 YYREEE (reference sequence). The ends were cut back, 7 bases at V and 1 base at J, with 8 bases in the middle. In DNA, the CDR3 is TGTGCCAGCGGCAGGGAGAACACTGAAGCTTTCTTT. It translates to CASGRENTEAFF.

This chain joins TRBV15 and TRBJ2-7; 11 bases line up with TRBD2. V lost 5 bases, J lost 2 bases, and 17 bases stayed unmatched. The CDR3 has 19 amino acids. Germline V CDR1 and CDR2: LNHNV, YYDKDF (reference sequence). The CDR3 spells CATSGSGTSGPRTPYEQYF. As DNA, the CDR3 is TGTGCCACCAGCGGATCCGGGACTAGCGGACCCCGTACTCCCTACGAGCAGTACTTC.

The chain has TRBV6-4 and TRBJ1-2; D is ambiguous. The CDR3 is 13 residues long. Germline V gene sequence: CDR1 MRHNA, CDR2 SNTAGT. V lost 0 bases and J 8 bases, leaving 10 bases between the germline ends. This chain's CDR3 is CASSDSEVGGYTF. CDR3 sequence (DNA): TGTGCCAGCAGTGACTCCGAGGTTGGGGGCTACACCTTC.

In this sample, this clone turned up many times. The rearrangement uses TRBV18 and TRBJ1-1; possible D gene TRBD1, 6 bases. V lost 4 bases, J lost 4 bases, and 19 bases lay in between. The CDR3 totals 16 residues. The V gene's germline CDR1 is KGHSH and CDR2 LQKENI. CDR3 sequence: CASSREQGVYSTEAFF. CDR3 nucleotides: TGTGCCAGCTCACGGGAACAGGGAGTTTATAGCACTGAAGCTTTCTTT.

The chain combines TRBV6-5 with TRBJ2-7; 7 nucleotides align to TRBD1. After removal of 5 bases from V and 2 bases from J, the junction contained 6 bases not matched to a gene. This CDR3 region has 14 residues. Germline V gene data show CDR1 as MNHEY and CDR2 as SVGAGI. This CDR3 reads CASSHDREPYEQYF. The DNA for the CDR3 is TGTGCCAGCAGTCATGACAGGGAGCCCTACGAGCAGTACTTC.

The genes are TRBV7-8 and TRBJ1-1; a weak D match, TRBD1 (5 bases). The germline V and J ends were trimmed by 2 bases and 1 base, with 14 bases remaining between them. The CDR3 loop spans 16 amino acids. Germline lookup yields CDR1 SGHVS and CDR2 FQNEAQ. The CDR3 nucleotides are TGTGCCAGCAGCTTAAGTTCCGGGGGGTCGAACACTGAAGCTTTCTTT. Translated: CASSLSSGGSNTEAFF.

The gene calls are TRBV5-6 and TRBJ1-1, with 7 bases matching TRBD1. This CDR3 has 15 residues. Germline lookup yields CDR1 SGHDT and CDR2 YYEEEE. J was trimmed by 3 bases and V by 5 bases; bases with no gene match: 10. DNA of the CDR3: TGTGCCAGCAGTCCCGGACAGGAATGGGACACTGAAGCTTTCTTT. This codes for CASSPGQEWDTEAFF.

V gene TRBV14 combines with J gene TRBJ2-2, with D maybe TRBD1 (5 bases). This CDR3 is built from 14 residues. Germline lookup yields CDR1 SGHDN and CDR2 FVKESK. V lost 2 bases, J lost 8 bases, and 12 bases lay in between. The CDR3: CASSQPGSWGELFF. The CDR3, as DNA: TGTGCCAGCAGCCAACCAGGGTCGTGGGGGGAGCTGTTTTTT.

The rearrangement joins TRBV4-2 to TRBJ2-2; D might be TRBD2 (7 bases). The V and J ends lost 4 bases and 0 bases respectively, with 9 bases between them. The CDR3 contains 15 residues. CDR1 is LGHNA and CDR2 is YNFKEQ in the germline V gene. The DNA for the CDR3 is TGTGCCAGCAGCCGGGAGGGGGCGAACACCGGGGAGCTGTTTTTT. Its translation is CASSREGANTGELFF.

This clone was counted a single time. The chain employs TRBV5-1 and TRBJ1-4; perhaps TRBD1 as D (5 bases). The V and J ends lost 3 bases and 0 bases respectively, with 9 bases between them. This CDR3 has 15 residues. The germline V gene encodes CDR1 SGHRS and CDR2 YFSETQ. The CDR3 protein is CASSSTGATNEKLFF. In DNA form, the CDR3 reads TGCGCCAGCAGCTCCACAGGAGCAACTAATGAAAAACTGTTTTTT.

The rearrangement links TRBV6-5 to TRBJ2-2; TRBD1 matches 10 bases. The CDR3 covers 14 residues. The germline CDR1 and CDR2 sequences are MNHEY and SVGAGI. V shed 10 bases, J shed 1 base, and the junction held 3 bases outside the gene matches. The CDR3 DNA reads as TGTGCCACGACAGGGGGCATGAACACCGGGGAGCTGTTTTTT. Translated: CATTGGMNTGELFF.

The chain links TRBV12-3 or TRBV12-4 to TRBJ1-5; TRBD1 is a possible D gene (5 bases). Between the trimmed V and J ends, which lost 8 bases and 6 bases, there was a span of 14 bases. There are 13 residues in the CDR3. CDR3 DNA sequence: TGTGCCAGCCAGGAGGGACTCGGTCAGCCCCAGCATTTT. As protein: CASQEGLGQPQHF.

The chain couples TRBV11-2 to TRBJ2-7; 12 bases agree with TRBD2. Germline lookup yields CDR1 SGHAT and CDR2 FQNNGV. With 4 bases clipped from V and 3 bases from J, the junction kept 4 bases outside the gene matches. The CDR3 loop spans 15 amino acids. As DNA, the CDR3 is TGTGCCAGCAGCTCACGGACTAGCGGGGACTACGAGCAGTACTTC. Protein sequence: CASSSRTSGDYEQYF. Combining the CDR3 with reference TRBV11-2 and TRBJ2-7 gives the whole variable domain EAGVAQSPRYKIIEKRQSVAFWCNPISGHATLYWYQQILGQGPKLLIQFQNNGVVDDSQLPKDRFSAERLKGVDSTLKIQPAKLEDSAVYLCASSSRTSGDYEQYFGPGTRLTVT.

The CDR3 DNA reads TGTGCCAGCAGTACAGTTAACACCGGGGAGCTGTTTTTT. Translated, it gives CASSTVNTGELFF. The chain couples TRBV6-5 to TRBJ2-2; the D is unclear. V was trimmed by 5 bases and J by 2 bases, leaving 6 bases between them. In germline, CDR1 is MNHEY, CDR2 SVGAGI. This CDR3 region has 13 residues.

Note on this clone: Compared with germline, one end of the junction differs, possibly owing to a read error. The rearrangement joins TRBV7-9 to TRBJ2-1; the match to TRBD2 covers 10 bases. From germline, CDR1 is SEHNR and CDR2 FQNEAQ (reference sequence). The CDR3 runs to 13 residues. The CDR3 region is CASSLASGLAIIF. DNA of the CDR3: TGTGCCAGCAGCTTAGCTTCGGGACTAGCGATTATCTTC.

This sequence joins TRBV18 and TRBJ2-3, with TRBD1 identical over 8 bases. J gave up 4 bases and V 1 base, and 7 bases lay outside the gene matches. The CDR3 has 16 amino acids. Germline V gene data show CDR1 as KGHSH and CDR2 as LQKENI. The CDR3 reads CASSPRRAGGADTQYF. DNA for the CDR3: TGTGCCAGCTCACCACGTAGGGCAGGGGGCGCAGATACGCAGTATTTT.

This clone appeared many times. This specimen includes other DNA sequences encoding the same CDR3. This chain joins TRBV6-5 and TRBJ1-2; perhaps TRBD1 as D (6 bases). Trimming shortened V by 6 bases and J by 8 bases, and 13 bases separated the two germline ends. The germline CDR1 and CDR2 sequences are MNHEY and SVGAGI. The CDR3 consists of 12 residues. The CDR3 here is CASRPGAGGYTF. The CDR3 DNA reads as TGTGCCAGCAGGCCAGGGGCTGGAGGCTACACCTTC.

This chain joins TRBV19 and TRBJ1-5, with D unclear. V lost 3 bases to trimming and J lost 4 bases, with 10 bases between them. This CDR3 contains 14 residues. The germline CDR1 and CDR2 sequences are LNHDA and SQIVND (reference sequence). CDR3 nucleotides: TGTGCCAGTAGTATGATGACTGGAAATCAGCCCCAGCATTTT. The encoded protein is CASSMMTGNQPQHF.

A word on this clone: Additional DNA sequences in this sample encode the identical CDR3. V usage is TRBV28 and J usage is TRBJ2-5; 9 bases line up with TRBD2. This CDR3 is 14 amino acids long. CDR1 is MDHEN and CDR2 is SYDVKM in the germline V gene. The junction had 3 bases not matched to a gene; V was cut back by 4 bases and J by 3 bases. The CDR3 DNA is TGTGCCAGCAGTTCCTTAGCGGGAGAAGAGACCCAGTACTTC. This encodes CASSSLAGEETQYF.

This clone was detected a few times. The chain combines TRBV28 with TRBJ1-2; D is unclear. CDR1 MDHEN and CDR2 SYDVKM come from the germline V gene. CDR3 size: 15 residues. V lost 6 bases and J 3 bases, leaving 17 bases between the germline ends. The CDR3 loop is CASSASQEDYYGYTF. The CDR3 DNA reads TGTGCCAGCAGCGCCTCCCAGGAGGATTACTATGGCTACACCTTC.

This sequence joins TRBV6-5 and TRBJ2-2; 7 bases line up with TRBD2. The CDR3 contains 14 residues. Trimming removed 8 bases from V and 6 bases from J; junction bases left unmatched: 9. Per germline, CDR1 MNHEY and CDR2 SVGAGI. The CDR3, as DNA: TGTGCCAGCCATCTCTGGCGGGAGTCCGGGGAGCTGTTTTTT. This encodes CASHLWRESGELFF.

The chain links TRBV28 to TRBJ1-3; D gene uncertain. V lost 7 bases, J lost 9 bases, and 16 bases lay in between. This CDR3 is built from 13 residues. CDR1 is MDHEN, CDR2 SYDVKM, per germline. The CDR3 loop is CASMAESAFTIYF. In DNA form, the CDR3 reads TGTGCCAGCATGGCAGAATCTGCCTTCACCATATATTTT.

The V and J genes are TRBV30 and TRBJ2-7; D is undetermined. Germline values: CDR1 GTSNPN, CDR2 SVGIG (reference sequence). The CDR3 totals 13 residues. The V end was cut by 0 bases, the J end by 0 bases, with 6 bases between. This CDR3 is CAWSVLDSYEQYF. As DNA, the CDR3 is TGTGCCTGGAGTGTGCTAGACTCCTACGAGCAGTACTTC.

The chain combines TRBV19 with TRBJ2-3, with TRBD2 identical over 8 bases. The trim removed 6 bases at V and 2 bases at J, leaving 13 bases unmatched. Looked up from germline, CDR1 is LNHDA and CDR2 is SQIVND (reference sequence). This CDR3 has 17 amino acids. The CDR3 bases are TGTGCCAGTAGGTCACGCATCGGGAGGGCCTACACAGATACGCAGTATTTT. It yields the protein CASRSRIGRAYTDTQYF.

The sample holds one count of this clone. This chain connects TRBV18 to TRBJ2-7, with D possibly being TRBD1 (6 bases). The V gene lost 3 bases and the J gene lost 0 bases, with 18 bases spanning the gap. The CDR3 contains 17 residues. Germline CDR1 is KGHSH and CDR2 is LQKENI. The CDR3 spells CASSPRMTGVFSYEQYF. For the CDR3, the DNA is TGTGCCAGCTCACCCCGAATGACAGGTGTTTTCTCCTACGAGCAGTACTTC. Supplemented by reference TRBV18 and TRBJ2-7, the full variable domain reads NAGVMQNPRHLVRRRGQEARLRCSPMKGHSHVYWYRQLPEEGLKFMVYLQKENIIDESGMPKERFSAEFPKEGPSILRIQQVVRGDSAAYFCASSPRMTGVFSYEQYFGPGTRLTVT.

The chain combines TRBV11-1 with TRBJ2-7, with D hard to call. The CDR3 length is 14 residues. From germline, CDR1 is SGHAT and CDR2 FQDESV (reference sequence). V was pared by 1 base and J by 2 bases, with 9 bases between. The CDR3 DNA is TGTGCCAGCAGCTTAGATCCACGAGCCTACGAGCAGTACTTC. It is translated as CASSLDPRAYEQYF.

The chain couples TRBV30 to TRBJ1-5; 8 positions agree with TRBD1. The CDR3 extends over 15 amino acids. Unmatched junction bases numbered 7, after V lost 0 bases and J lost 6 bases. The germline V gene has CDR1 GTSNPN and CDR2 SVGIG (reference sequence). The DNA of the CDR3 is TGTGCCTGGAGTGTTCCGGACAGGGAGGTTCAGCCCCAGCATTTT. Its translation: CAWSVPDREVQPQHF.

Here the CDR3 DNA reads TGTGCCAGCAGCGCACTACAATCCACAGATACGCAGTATTTT. This translates into CASSALQSTDTQYF. The chain has TRBV7-3 and TRBJ2-3, with no clear D. Germline V gene lookup returns CDR1 SGHTA and CDR2 FQGTGA. V lost 5 bases to trimming and J lost 2 bases, with 11 bases between them. The CDR3 runs 14 residues.

The chain joins TRBV29-1 to TRBJ1-1; 9 bases align to TRBD1. This CDR3 is 15 amino acids long. Germline CDR1 SQVTM, CDR2 ANQGSEA. Losses at the gene ends were 7 bases for V and 6 bases for J; bases not matched to a gene: 15. The CDR3 region has the DNA TGCAGCGCCTACACTCTGGAGGGACAGGGAGCTGAAGCTTTCTTT. Translating gives CSAYTLEGQGAEAFF.

This sequence joins TRBV25-1 and TRBJ1-2, with D uncertain. The germline CDR1 and CDR2 sequences are MGHDK and SYGVNS. The length of the CDR3 is 12 residues. Trimming removed 8 bases from V and 7 bases from J, with 14 bases in between. The CDR3 here is CASSRGSGGYTF. CDR3 sequence (DNA): TGTGCCAGCTCGAGAGGGTCGGGTGGCTACACCTTC.